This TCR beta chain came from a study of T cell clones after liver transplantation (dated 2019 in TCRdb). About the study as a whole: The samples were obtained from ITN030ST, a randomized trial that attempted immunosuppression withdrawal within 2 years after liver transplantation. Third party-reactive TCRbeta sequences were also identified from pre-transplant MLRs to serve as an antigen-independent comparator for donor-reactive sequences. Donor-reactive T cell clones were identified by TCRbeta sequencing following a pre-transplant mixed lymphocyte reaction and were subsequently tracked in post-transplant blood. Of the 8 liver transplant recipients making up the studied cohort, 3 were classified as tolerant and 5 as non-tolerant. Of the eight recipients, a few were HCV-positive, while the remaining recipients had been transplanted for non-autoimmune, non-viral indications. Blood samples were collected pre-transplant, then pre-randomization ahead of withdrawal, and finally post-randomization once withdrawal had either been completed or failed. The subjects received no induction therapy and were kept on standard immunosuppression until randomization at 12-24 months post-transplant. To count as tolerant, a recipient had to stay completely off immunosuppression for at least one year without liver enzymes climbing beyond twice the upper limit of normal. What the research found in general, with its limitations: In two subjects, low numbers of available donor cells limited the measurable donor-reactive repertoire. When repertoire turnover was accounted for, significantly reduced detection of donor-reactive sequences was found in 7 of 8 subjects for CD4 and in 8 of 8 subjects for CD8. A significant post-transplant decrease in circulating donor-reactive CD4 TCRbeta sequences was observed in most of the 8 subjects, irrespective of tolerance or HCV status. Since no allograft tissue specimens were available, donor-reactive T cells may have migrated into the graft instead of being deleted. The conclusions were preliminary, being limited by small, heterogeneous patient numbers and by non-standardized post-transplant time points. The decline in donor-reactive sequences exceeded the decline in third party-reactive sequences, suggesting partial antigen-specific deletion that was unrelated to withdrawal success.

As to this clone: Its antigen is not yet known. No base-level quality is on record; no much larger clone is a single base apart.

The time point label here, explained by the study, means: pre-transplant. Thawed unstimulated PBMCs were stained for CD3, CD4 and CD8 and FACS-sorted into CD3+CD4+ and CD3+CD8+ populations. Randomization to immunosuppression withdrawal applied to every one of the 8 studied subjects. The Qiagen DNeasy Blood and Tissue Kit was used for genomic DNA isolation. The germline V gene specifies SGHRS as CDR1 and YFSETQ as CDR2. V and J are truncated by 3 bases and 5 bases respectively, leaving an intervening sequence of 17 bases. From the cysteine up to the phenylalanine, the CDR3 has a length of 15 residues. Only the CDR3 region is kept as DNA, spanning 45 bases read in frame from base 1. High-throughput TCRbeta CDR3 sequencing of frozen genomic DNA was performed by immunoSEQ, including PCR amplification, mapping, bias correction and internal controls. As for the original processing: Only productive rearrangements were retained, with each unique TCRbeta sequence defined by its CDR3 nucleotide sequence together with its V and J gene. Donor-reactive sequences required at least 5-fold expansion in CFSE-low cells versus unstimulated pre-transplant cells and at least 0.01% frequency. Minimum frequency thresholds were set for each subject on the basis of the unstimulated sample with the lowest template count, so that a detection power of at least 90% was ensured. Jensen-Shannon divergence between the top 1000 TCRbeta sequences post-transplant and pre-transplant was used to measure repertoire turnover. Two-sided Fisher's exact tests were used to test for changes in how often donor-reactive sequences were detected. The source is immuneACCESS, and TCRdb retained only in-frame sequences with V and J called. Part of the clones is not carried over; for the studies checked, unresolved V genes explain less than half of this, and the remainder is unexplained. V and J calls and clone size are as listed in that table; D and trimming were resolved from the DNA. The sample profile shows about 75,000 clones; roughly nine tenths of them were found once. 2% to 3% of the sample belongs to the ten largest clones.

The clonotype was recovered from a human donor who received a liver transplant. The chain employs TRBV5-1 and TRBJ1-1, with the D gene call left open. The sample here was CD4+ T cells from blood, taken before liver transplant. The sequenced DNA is TGCGCCAGCAGCTCGGAACCGGCGCTGGGAACTGAAGCTTTCTTT. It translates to CASSSEPALGTEAFF. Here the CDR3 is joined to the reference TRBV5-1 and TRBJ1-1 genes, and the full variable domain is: KAGVTQTPRYLIKTRGQQVTLSCSPISGHRSVSWYQQTPGQGLQFLFEYFSETQRNKGNFPGRFSGRQFSNSRSEMNVSTLELGDSALYLCASSSEPALGTEAFFGQGTRLTVV.